The entry that follows covers one T cell receptor (beta chain) sequence. Its specificity is not known. Germline is not matched at one junction end, which may reflect a read error. The sample originates from a study of cytomegalovirus exposure and HLA in healthy donors. Study-wide results and caveats: For TCR beta chains, V- and J-gene trimming was later linked to a missense DCLRE1C variant. Reports state that TCR beta sequences accurately predicted most subjects' HLA-A and HLA-B alleles.

The CDR3 runs 13 residues. The V gene's germline CDR1 is SSHAT and CDR2 FNYEAQ (reference sequence). With 60 Vbeta and 13 Jbeta primers, the PCR was carried out. TCRdb's table, derived via immunoSEQ multiplex PCR, lists solely in-frame clones and lacks some. In the table there are roughly 100,000 clones, roughly four fifths of which are singletons. V usage is TRBV7-7 and J usage is TRBJ2-3, with D uncertain. The receptor was isolated from a male donor in good health and CMV-seropositive. Input material: PBMCs. The CDR3 is CASSLDNTDTQYF. The CDR3 DNA follows: TGTGCTAGCAGCTTAGACAATACAGATACGCAGTATTTT.